This T cell receptor beta chain was retrieved from a study of blood T cell repertoires in COVID-19. In the authors' methods: Amplification of reference gene primers provided the estimated nucleated cell counts. Only in-frame clones appear in the TCRdb table, and some are missing; sequencing was by immunoSEQ multiplex PCR. V, J and clone size are those of that table, while D and trimming were read from the DNA. The repertoire includes about 380,000 clones, around 91% of them detected once, and 6.5% sits in the top ten. As concerns this clone: One end of the junction varies from germline; a read error may be responsible.

This CDR3 spans 12 amino acids. CDR1 is SEHNR and CDR2 is FQNEAQ in the germline V gene (reference sequence). The sequencing sample was made of peripheral blood. This receptor was obtained from a man between 18 and 29 years old with active or convalescent COVID-19. The V call is TRBV7-9, the J call TRBJ2-1; TRBD1 matches 7 bases. CDR3 sequence (DNA): TGTGCCAGCAGCTTAGGAGAGACAGGGATGATCTTC. The encoded protein is CASSLGETGMIF. The whole variable domain, remainder taken from reference TRBV7-9 and TRBJ2-1, is DTGVSQNPRHKITKRGQNVTFRCDPISEHNRLYWYRQTLGQGPEFLTYFQNEAQLEKSRLLSDRFSAERPKGSFSTLEIQRTEQGDSAMYLCASSLGETGMIFGPGTRLTVL.